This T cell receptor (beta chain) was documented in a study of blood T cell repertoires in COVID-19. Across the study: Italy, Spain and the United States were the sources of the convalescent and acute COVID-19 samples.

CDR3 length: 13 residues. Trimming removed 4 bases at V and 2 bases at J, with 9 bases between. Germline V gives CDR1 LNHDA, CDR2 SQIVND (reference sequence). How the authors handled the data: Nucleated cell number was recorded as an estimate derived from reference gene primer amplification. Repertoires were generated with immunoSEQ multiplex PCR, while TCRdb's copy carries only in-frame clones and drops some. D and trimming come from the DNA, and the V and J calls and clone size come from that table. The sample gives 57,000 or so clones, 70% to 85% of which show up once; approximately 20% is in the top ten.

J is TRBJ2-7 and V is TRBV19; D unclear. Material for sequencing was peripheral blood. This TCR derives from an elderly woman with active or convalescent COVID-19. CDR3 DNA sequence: TGTGCCAGTAGTACCGACTTCACCTACGAGCAGTACTTC. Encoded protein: CASSTDFTYEQYF.